These 30 T cell receptor beta chains were sequenced from one sample in a study of blood T cell repertoires in COVID-19. Clones were read by immunoSEQ multiplex PCR, and TCRdb kept only the in-frame ones, dropping some. The sample has around 80,000 clones; roughly 77% are singletons. Sequenced input: peripheral blood. Source of these receptors: a man between 50 and 59 years old with active or convalescent COVID-19.

V usage is TRBV7-3 and J usage is TRBJ2-2, with D maybe TRBD2 (6 bases). V lost 4 bases to trimming and J lost 0 bases, with 18 bases between them. Germline V gene lookup returns CDR1 SGHTA and CDR2 FQGTGA. CDR3 length: 18 amino acids. The CDR3 protein is CASSYLAPGTSNTGELFF. CDR3 sequence (DNA): TGTGCCAGCAGCTACCTTGCCCCCGGGACTTCGAACACCGGGGAGCTGTTTTTT.

The chain employs TRBV11-2 and TRBJ1-3, with D unresolved. Trimming pared 3 bases from V and 1 base from J, leaving 13 bases between. Germline V lookup: CDR1 SGHAT, CDR2 FQNNGV. The length of the CDR3 is 16 residues. The CDR3 coding sequence is TGTGCCAGCAGCTTCTTCAGCTCAGCGTCTGGAAACACCATATATTTT. It is translated as CASSFFSSASGNTIYF.

The chain combines TRBV3-1 (or the pseudogene TRBV3-2) with TRBJ2-3; 12 bases map to TRBD2. Germline CDR1 and CDR2: LGHDT and YNNKEL (reference sequence). The CDR3 is 18 residues long. V trimming: 1 base; J trimming: 5 bases; junction bases outside the gene matches: 10. The CDR3 spells CASSQGTSGVPRGDTQYF. As DNA, the CDR3 is TGTGCCAGCAGCCAAGGGACTAGCGGGGTCCCCCGGGGAGATACGCAGTATTTT.

The chain has TRBV3-1 (or the pseudogene TRBV3-2) and TRBJ2-5; 10 positions agree with TRBD2. This CDR3 has 16 residues. The germline V gene has CDR1 LGHDT and CDR2 YNNKEL (reference sequence). V lost 0 bases, J lost 5 bases, and 6 bases stayed unmatched. The CDR3 spells CASSQDQRGGLETQYF. The CDR3 DNA is TGTGCCAGCAGCCAAGACCAGCGGGGGGGCCTGGAGACCCAGTACTTC.

V gene TRBV19 combines with J gene TRBJ1-1; D is undetermined. V lost 7 bases to trimming and J lost 4 bases, with 16 bases between them. The CDR3 is made up of 14 amino acids. Germline V gene lookup returns CDR1 LNHDA and CDR2 SQIVND (reference sequence). The CDR3: CASNREGLSTEAFF. CDR3 DNA: TGTGCCAGTAATCGGGAAGGGTTGAGCACTGAAGCTTTCTTT.

This chain joins TRBV24-1 and TRBJ2-3; 11 nucleotides match TRBD2. The CDR3 covers 15 residues. J gave up 3 bases and V 7 bases, and 5 bases lay outside the gene matches. Germline V lookup: CDR1 KGHDR, CDR2 SFDVKD. The CDR3 is CATSTSGGGTDTQYF. The CDR3 DNA follows: TGTGCCACCAGCACTAGCGGGGGTGGGACAGATACGCAGTATTTT.

The chain combines TRBV5-6 with TRBJ1-1, with 10 bases that match TRBD1. The CDR3 contains 16 residues. With 4 bases clipped from V and 0 bases from J, the junction kept 6 bases outside the gene matches. Germline V CDR1 and CDR2: SGHDT, YYEEEE. CDR3 DNA: TGTGCCAGCAGCCTGGGACAGGGGATACTGAACACTGAAGCTTTCTTT. It translates to CASSLGQGILNTEAFF.

The CDR3 nucleotides read TGTGCCATCAGTGATGCGGCAGGGTCCTTCTACGAGCAGTACTTC. Residues: CAISDAAGSFYEQYF. The chain carries TRBV10-3 and TRBJ2-7, with TRBD1 as a possible D gene (5 bases). The V gene lost 3 bases and the J gene lost 3 bases, with 15 bases spanning the gap. Germline CDR1 reads ENHRY; CDR2 reads SYGVKD. The CDR3 has 15 amino acids.

This clone has a handful of counts. This specimen includes other DNA sequences encoding the same CDR3. This rearrangement joins TRBV7-2 to TRBJ2-7, with D possibly TRBD1 on 5 matching bases. V was pared by 5 bases and J by 4 bases, with 6 bases between. The CDR3 runs to 11 residues. Germline-derived CDR1 and CDR2 are SGHTA and FQGNSA. CDR3 bases: TGTGCCAGCAGCCCAGGGTACGAGCAGTACTTC. Its translation is CASSPGYEQYF.

The rearrangement uses TRBV5-4 and TRBJ1-1; D may be TRBD1 (6 bases). Germline V lookup: CDR1 SGHNT, CDR2 YYREEE (reference sequence). V was pared by 4 bases and J by 11 bases, with 15 bases between. CDR3 length: 12 amino acids. CDR3 bases: TGTGCCAGCAGCCAAACCAGGGGAACGGCTTTCTTT. It is translated as CASSQTRGTAFF. Supplemented by reference TRBV5-4 and TRBJ1-1, the full variable domain reads ETGVTQSPTHLIKTRGQQVTLRCSSQSGHNTVSWYQQALGQGPQFIFQYYREEENGRGNFPPRFSGLQFPNYSSELNVNALELDDSALYLCASSQTRGTAFFGQGTRLTVV.

The genes are TRBV7-8 and TRBJ2-7; D remains ambiguous. The germline V gene encodes CDR1 SGHVS and CDR2 FQNEAQ. V was pared by 5 bases and J by 2 bases, with 13 bases between. This CDR3 region has 14 residues. The CDR3 spells CASSPERAPYEQYF. The CDR3 nucleotides are TGTGCCAGCAGCCCCGAGCGTGCACCCTACGAGCAGTACTTC. Supplemented by reference TRBV7-8 and TRBJ2-7, the full variable domain reads GAGVSQSPRYKVAKRGQDVALRCDPISGHVSLFWYQQALGQGPEFLTYFQNEAQLDKSGLPSDRFFAERPEGSVSTLKIQRTQQEDSAVYLCASSPERAPYEQYFGPGTRLTVT.

V gene TRBV18 combines with J gene TRBJ2-2; TRBD2 matches at 8 bases. V shed 2 bases and J 5 bases; nucleotides not matched to a gene: 7. The CDR3 runs 16 residues. The germline V gene has CDR1 KGHSH and CDR2 LQKENI. CDR3: CASSPMQSGGTGELFF. In DNA, the CDR3 is TGTGCCAGCTCACCAATGCAGAGCGGGGGTACCGGGGAGCTGTTTTTT.

The chain recombines TRBV4-1 with TRBJ2-5; a weak D match, TRBD2 (7 bases). Germline-derived CDR1 and CDR2 are MGHRA and YSYEKL. V was cut by 0 bases and J by 7 bases, with 18 bases left in between. The CDR3 contains 16 residues. The CDR3 region has the DNA TGCGCCAGCAGCCAAGAAATCGGCGCGAGGGGGGGGACCCAGTACTTC. Translation gives CASSQEIGARGGTQYF.

V usage is TRBV5-4 and J usage is TRBJ2-7; TRBD2 agrees at 7 bases. CDR3 length: 15 residues. Germline CDR1 reads SGHNT; CDR2 reads YYREEE (reference sequence). Trimming removed 3 bases from V and 2 bases from J; junction bases left unmatched: 8. CDR3 DNA sequence: TGTGCCAGCAGCTCGGGAGGCAGTCAGCCCTACGAGCAGTACTTC. As protein: CASSSGGSQPYEQYF.

The V call is TRBV6-5, the J call TRBJ2-5, with D possibly being TRBD2 (5 bases). Per germline, CDR1 MNHEY and CDR2 SVGAGI. The length of the CDR3 is 12 residues. Trimming cost V 7 bases and J 4 bases, with 10 bases left between them. The CDR3 nucleotides read TGTGCCAGCACTTCGGCGGGAGAGACCCAGTACTTC. Translated: CASTSAGETQYF.

The gene calls are TRBV6-5 and TRBJ1-2; 7 positions match TRBD1. Germline V gene data show CDR1 as MNHEY and CDR2 as SVGAGI. The V segment lost 5 bases and the J segment 4 bases; nucleotides outside the gene matches: 10. This CDR3 is built from 15 residues. CDR3 in DNA: TGTGCCAGCAGTCAACAGACAGGGTGGGGCTATGGCTACACCTTC. This codes for CASSQQTGWGYGYTF.

The CDR3 loop reads CASSLQVEQYF. DNA for the CDR3: TGTGCCAGCAGCCTCCAGGTCGAGCAGTACTTC. V is TRBV5-6 and J is TRBJ2-7; D gene unclear. The V end lost 4 bases, the J end lost 6 bases, and 8 bases lay between the germline ends. This CDR3 spans 11 amino acids. Germline-derived CDR1 and CDR2 are SGHDT and YYEEEE.

The V call is TRBV7-9, the J call TRBJ2-1; 7 bases agree with TRBD1. The CDR3 is made up of 16 amino acids. The junction had 7 bases not matched to a gene; V was cut back by 5 bases and J by 0 bases. Germline V gene sequence: CDR1 SEHNR, CDR2 FQNEAQ (reference sequence). Written as DNA, the CDR3 is TGTGCCAGCAGCCTTATGGGACAGAGCTCCTACAATGAGCAGTTCTTC. Its protein is CASSLMGQSSYNEQFF.

The chain uses TRBV6-1 and TRBJ2-3; the D gene is possibly TRBD2 (6 bases). Germline V lookup: CDR1 MNHNS, CDR2 SASEGT. The CDR3 spans 16 residues. V was pared by 4 bases and J by 1 base, with 15 bases between. The CDR3, as DNA: TGTGCCAGCAGTGGCGTCCAAACGGGGGGCACAGATACGCAGTATTTT. Amino acid sequence: CASSGVQTGGTDTQYF.

V is TRBV18 and J is TRBJ1-3; 9 bases fit TRBD1. With 2 bases clipped from V and 5 bases from J, the junction kept 4 bases outside the gene matches. The CDR3 spans 15 residues. Per germline, CDR1 KGHSH and CDR2 LQKENI. CDR3 loop: CASSPAGTGRNTIYF. The DNA of the CDR3 is TGTGCCAGCTCACCAGCAGGGACAGGGAGAAACACCATATATTTT. Variable domain in full (rest from reference TRBV18 and TRBJ1-3): NAGVMQNPRHLVRRRGQEARLRCSPMKGHSHVYWYRQLPEEGLKFMVYLQKENIIDESGMPKERFSAEFPKEGPSILRIQQVVRGDSAAYFCASSPAGTGRNTIYFGEGSWLTVV.

This chain uses TRBV7-3 with TRBJ2-3; possibly TRBD2 for D (6 bases). This CDR3 is built from 13 residues. Trimming left V 5 bases short and J 5 bases short, with 11 bases between. CDR1 and CDR2 (germline): SGHTA, FQGTGA. The CDR3 DNA follows: TGTGCCAGCAGCCCCGTGGGGGGAGATACGCAGTATTTT. Translated: CASSPVGGDTQYF. The variable domain in full, with the rest retrieved from reference TRBV7-3 and TRBJ2-3, is GAGVSQTPSNKVTEKGKYVELRCDPISGHTALYWYRQSLGQGPEFLIYFQGTGAADDSGLPNDRFFAVRPEGSVSTLKIQRTERGDSAVYLCASSPVGGDTQYFGPGTRLTVL.

This clone was observed once. The rearrangement joins TRBV10-3 to TRBJ2-2; 8 bases map to TRBD2. The trim removed 0 bases at V and 4 bases at J, leaving 10 bases unmatched. In germline, CDR1 is ENHRY, CDR2 SYGVKD. This CDR3 is 18 amino acids long. The CDR3 loop is CAISESGPGGPVTGELFF. DNA for the CDR3: TGTGCCATCAGTGAGTCAGGTCCGGGGGGGCCGGTCACCGGGGAGCTGTTTTTT.

CDR3 in amino acids: CASSIRREAGELFF. The CDR3 coding sequence is TGTGCCAGTAGTATCCGAAGGGAGGCCGGGGAGCTGTTTTTT. The chain links TRBV19 to TRBJ2-2, with D tentatively TRBD2 (6 bases). V lost 3 bases, J lost 6 bases, and 11 bases lay in between. The CDR3 loop spans 14 amino acids. Per germline, CDR1 LNHDA and CDR2 SQIVND (reference sequence).

This rearrangement joins TRBV15 to TRBJ1-6; 9 nucleotides line up with TRBD1. Germline trimming cut 8 bases from V and 9 bases from J; bases unmatched to any gene: 11. CDR3 size: 15 residues. Per the germline V gene, CDR1 is LNHNV and CDR2 is YYDKDF (reference sequence). CDR3 amino acids: CATGRDRARGSPLHF. The DNA of the CDR3 is TGTGCCACCGGTCGGGACAGGGCTCGGGGTTCACCCCTCCACTTT.

The V call is TRBV30, the J call TRBJ2-1; D unclear. The CDR3 sequence is 11 residues long. Germline lookup yields CDR1 GTSNPN and CDR2 SVGIG (reference sequence). Trimming stripped 5 bases from V and 4 bases from J, with 6 bases between. The CDR3 protein is CAWGPYNEQFF. CDR3 DNA sequence: TGTGCCTGGGGCCCTTACAATGAGCAGTTCTTC.

V is TRBV14 and J is TRBJ1-4; maybe TRBD1 (6 bases). This CDR3 comprises 15 residues. Trimming removed 1 base from V and 8 bases from J, with 14 bases in between. The germline V gene has CDR1 SGHDN and CDR2 FVKESK. Written as DNA, the CDR3 is TGTGCCAGCAGCCAAGCTCCCCAGGGGTGGGAAAAACTGTTTTTT. It yields the protein CASSQAPQGWEKLFF.

This rearrangement joins TRBV4-1 to TRBJ2-3; D is unclear. This CDR3 is built from 16 residues. Germline V gives CDR1 MGHRA, CDR2 YSYEKL. V was shortened by 1 base and J by 2 bases, with 13 bases between the two germline ends. Written as DNA, the CDR3 is TGCGCCAGCAGCCAAGTAGACCAGCGAGCCACAGATACGCAGTATTTT. It yields the protein CASSQVDQRATDTQYF.

This rearrangement joins TRBV2 to TRBJ1-2, with D maybe TRBD1 (5 bases). Per germline, CDR1 SNHLY and CDR2 FYNNEI. Deletions cut 6 bases from V and 6 bases from J, with 20 bases between. There are 15 residues in the CDR3. This chain's CDR3 is CASSPILGENNGYTF. The CDR3 nucleotides read TGTGCCAGCAGCCCCATCTTAGGGGAAAATAATGGCTACACCTTC.

A single count supports this clone. This chain uses TRBV9 with TRBJ2-2, with D uncertain. Per the germline V gene, CDR1 is SGDLS and CDR2 is YYNGEE. V dropped 0 bases and J dropped 4 bases, with 4 bases sitting between them. The CDR3 spans 13 residues. The CDR3 spells CASSVALTGELFF. CDR3 sequence (DNA): TGTGCCAGCAGCGTAGCTCTCACCGGGGAGCTGTTTTTT. Full variable domain (outside the CDR3, taken from reference TRBV9 and TRBJ2-2): DSGVTQTPKHLITATGQRVTLRCSPRSGDLSVYWYQQSLDQGLQFLIQYYNGEERAKGNILERFSAQQFPDLHSELNLSSLELGDSALYFCASSVALTGELFFGEGSRLTVL.

This clone was recorded a few times. The chain combines TRBV2 with TRBJ2-7; perhaps TRBD1 as D (6 bases). V dropped 6 bases and J dropped 3 bases, with 12 bases sitting between them. The CDR3 runs to 13 residues. Germline V gene lookup returns CDR1 SNHLY and CDR2 FYNNEI. CDR3 nucleotides: TGTGCCAGCAGCAGGGACATAAACTACGAGCAGTACTTC. This encodes CASSRDINYEQYF.